The 19 T cell receptor beta chains below all came from one sample that was sequenced in a study of T cells in Graves' hyperthyroidism and ophthalmopathy. RNA transcripts provided the source from which TCR beta CDR3 regions were amplified. In the first-round RT-PCR of the TCR CDR3, the HTBI primer set was used. TCRdb used MiXCR to reprocess the multiplex PCR reads, holding one entry per CDR3 protein. Of some 740,000 distinct CDR3 sequences listed, around 15% are singletons. The sample comprised blood. These receptors were taken from a young woman with Graves' hyperthyroidism.

The chain recombines TRBV4-1 with TRBJ2-5; possible D gene TRBD1, 6 bases. The CDR3 spans 15 residues. CDR1 is MGHRA, CDR2 YSYEKL, per germline. The germline V and J ends were trimmed by 3 bases and 1 base, with 12 bases remaining between them. The CDR3 here is CASSQDSLSQETQYF. DNA of the CDR3: TGCGCCAGCAGCCAGGACAGCCTTTCCCAAGAGACCCAGTACTTC.

This clonotype occurred many times. The chain has TRBV6-1 and TRBJ1-5; the match to TRBD1 covers 11 bases. Germline values: CDR1 MNHNS, CDR2 SASEGT. The CDR3 sequence is 14 residues long. The V segment lost 6 bases and the J segment 4 bases; nucleotides outside the gene matches: 2. The DNA for the CDR3 is TGTGCCAGCAGCGGACAGGGGGCTAATCAGCCCCAGCATTTT. This sequence encodes CASSGQGANQPQHF.

Ten or more counts support this clonotype. In DNA form, the CDR3 reads TGTGCCTGGAGTGTACGCAGGGGGCTATTGAACACTGAAGCTTTCTTT. It specifies CAWSVRRGLLNTEAFF. The rearrangement links TRBV30 to TRBJ1-1; 8 nucleotides line up with TRBD1. This CDR3 has 16 amino acids. V was pared by 0 bases and J by 0 bases, with 6 bases of the junction left unmatched. The V gene's germline CDR1 is GTSNPN and CDR2 SVGIG (reference sequence).

This chain uses TRBV28 with TRBJ2-2; TRBD2 might be the D (7 bases). The CDR3 length is 15 residues. CDR1 is MDHEN and CDR2 is SYDVKM in the germline V gene. V dropped 5 bases and J dropped 5 bases, with 15 bases sitting between them. The CDR3 here is CASSTGSAGTGELFF. CDR3 nucleotides: TGTGCCAGCAGTACAGGGTCAGCGGGGACCGGGGAGCTGTTTTTT. The full variable domain, with the rest looked up from reference TRBV28 and TRBJ2-2, is DVKVTQSSRYLVKRTGEKVFLECVQDMDHENMFWYRQDPGLGLRLIYFSYDVKMKEKGDIPEGYSVSREKKERFSLILESASTNQTSMYLCASSTGSAGTGELFFGEGSRLTVL.

This clonotype was recorded a few times. The chain employs TRBV9 and TRBJ2-3, with 7 bases lining up with TRBD1. The CDR3 extends over 15 amino acids. J lost 2 bases, V lost 4 bases, and 7 bases had no gene match. The germline CDR1 and CDR2 sequences are SGDLS and YYNGEE. The CDR3 DNA reads TGTGCCAGCAGCCCCGAGGGGGCGAACACAGATACGCAGTATTTT. Translation gives CASSPEGANTDTQYF.

Written as DNA, the CDR3 is TGCAGCGTTGAGGGGACTAGCGGGAGTTACGAGCAGTACTTC. This translates into CSVEGTSGSYEQYF. The J gene is TRBJ2-7, the V gene TRBV29-1; 14 bases fit TRBD2. J gave up 4 bases and V 3 bases, and 2 bases lay outside the gene matches. The germline gives CDR1 SQVTM, CDR2 ANQGSEA. The length of the CDR3 is 14 residues.

A few counts support this clonotype. V gene TRBV7-9 combines with J gene TRBJ2-1, with 8 bases that match TRBD1. CDR3 length: 16 residues. The ends lost 5 bases at V and 2 bases at J; junction bases unmatched: 8. The germline gives CDR1 SEHNR, CDR2 FQNEAQ (reference sequence). The CDR3 reads CASSASSGQAYNEQFF. The CDR3 region has the DNA TGTGCCAGCAGCGCCTCCTCGGGACAGGCCTACAATGAGCAGTTCTTC.

This chain connects TRBV7-9 to TRBJ2-4; D gene uncertain. CDR3 length: 15 residues. V was shortened by 1 base and J by 4 bases, with 11 bases between the two germline ends. Germline assignment: CDR1 SEHNR and CDR2 FQNEAQ (reference sequence). The CDR3 nucleotides are TGTGCCAGCAGCTTAGTACGGACGGATAAAAACATTCAGTACTTC. This encodes CASSLVRTDKNIQYF.

The V gene is TRBV5-4, the J gene TRBJ2-5, with D maybe TRBD2 (6 bases). Germline lookup yields CDR1 SGHNT and CDR2 YYREEE (reference sequence). The V end was cut by 4 bases, the J end by 4 bases, with 11 bases between. CDR3 length: 13 residues. DNA of the CDR3: TGTGCCAGCAGCCGGTTGGGAGGAGAGACCCAGTACTTC. As protein: CASSRLGGETQYF.

This clonotype was picked up a small number of times. In DNA form, the CDR3 reads TGTGCCAGTACGCGGACAGGGAATGAAAAACTGTTTTTT. Its protein product is CASTRTGNEKLFF. The chain recombines TRBV19 with TRBJ1-4; 8 bases agree with TRBD1. J lost 5 bases, V lost 7 bases, and 3 bases had no gene match. CDR3 length: 13 residues. Germline assignment: CDR1 LNHDA and CDR2 SQIVND (reference sequence). The variable domain in full, completed from reference TRBV19 and TRBJ1-4, reads DGGITQSPKYLFRKEGQNVTLSCEQNLNHDAMYWYRQDPGQGLRLIYYSQIVNDFQKGDIAEGYSVSREKKESFPLTVTSAQKNPTAFYLCASTRTGNEKLFFGSGTQLSVL.

This clonotype was recorded a few times. V gene TRBV11-3 combines with J gene TRBJ2-5; D is uncertain. CDR3 size: 14 residues. V lost 7 bases, J lost 2 bases, and 14 bases lay in between. CDR1 is SGHNT, CDR2 YENEEA, per germline. CDR3 in amino acids: CASTTPARQETQYF. DNA for the CDR3: TGTGCCAGCACCACCCCTGCCAGGCAAGAGACCCAGTACTTC.

The chain joins TRBV2 to TRBJ2-2, with D possibly being TRBD2 (7 bases). This CDR3 contains 13 residues. V was shortened by 7 bases and J by 5 bases, with 11 bases between the two germline ends. The V gene's germline CDR1 is SNHLY and CDR2 FYNNEI. DNA of the CDR3: TGTGCCAGCATTAGGGGGGGGACCGGGGAGCTGTTTTTT. Translation gives CASIRGGTGELFF.

The CDR3 loop reads CASSPPSPDGELFF. The CDR3 nucleotides are TGTGCCAGCTCCCCCCCCAGTCCGGACGGGGAGCTGTTTTTT. This chain connects TRBV18 to TRBJ2-2; D unclear. From germline, CDR1 is KGHSH and CDR2 LQKENI. The CDR3 is 14 amino acids. V was clipped by 6 bases and J by 7 bases, with 15 bases between them.

For this clonotype: A single base separates this from a much larger clone, so it may be a read error. The CDR3: CASSSSPDFMNTEAFF. The DNA for the CDR3 is TGTGCCAGCTCATCATCGCCGGATTTCATGAACACTGAAGCTTTCTTT. The rearrangement joins TRBV18 to TRBJ1-1, with D uncertain. The V gene's germline CDR1 is KGHSH and CDR2 LQKENI. Trimming shortened V by 5 bases and J by 0 bases, and 16 bases separated the two germline ends. The CDR3 length is 16 residues.

The sample holds a few counts of this clonotype. The V call is TRBV6-5, the J call TRBJ2-1; 10 positions match TRBD2. V was pared by 1 base and J by 1 base, with 10 bases of the junction left unmatched. The CDR3 runs 19 residues. Germline values: CDR1 MNHEY, CDR2 SVGAGI. CDR3 DNA sequence: TGTGCCAGCAGTTACTTCTCTAGCGGGAGTAGAAGGTCCTACAATGAGCAGTTCTTC. Translated: CASSYFSSGSRRSYNEQFF.

Comment on this clonotype: A far larger clone lies a single base away; this is likely a read error. The chain carries TRBV28 and TRBJ1-2; D unresolved. CDR1 is MDHEN, CDR2 SYDVKM, per germline. The CDR3 length is 11 residues. As DNA, the CDR3 is TGTGCCAGCAGTCTAGGATATGGCTGCACCTTC. Translating gives CASSLGYGCTF.

The V gene is TRBV5-1, the J gene TRBJ2-1; 13 positions agree with TRBD2. The CDR3 runs 19 residues. V trimming: 3 bases; J trimming: 2 bases; junction bases outside the gene matches: 11. Per the germline V gene, CDR1 is SGHRS and CDR2 is YFSETQ. The DNA for the CDR3 is TGCGCCAGCAGCTCCCCTGGTACTAGCGGGAGGGCCCCCTACAATGAGCAGTTCTTC. Translation gives CASSSPGTSGRAPYNEQFF.

There are many counts of this clonotype. The rearrangement uses TRBV29-1 and TRBJ2-3, with D unclear. V lost 4 bases and J lost 1, with 15 bases in between. This CDR3 region has 15 residues. Germline loops: CDR1 SQVTM, CDR2 ANQGSEA. The CDR3 loop reads CSVVVLDLGTDTQYF. In nucleotides, the CDR3 is TGCAGCGTTGTGGTGTTGGATCTTGGCACAGATACGCAGTATTTT.

This chain connects TRBV11-2 to TRBJ2-1; 10 bases match TRBD2. This CDR3 has 15 amino acids. V lost 5 bases to trimming and J lost 12 bases; unmatched junction nucleotides: 13. CDR1 SGHAT and CDR2 FQNNGV come from the germline V gene. The DNA of the CDR3 is TGTGCCAGCAGCCGCCGGCTAGCGGGAGAATACGGGCAGTTCTTC. Translation gives CASSRRLAGEYGQFF.